This T cell receptor (beta chain) was retrieved from a study of blood T cell repertoires in COVID-19. Study-level information: The origin of the acute and convalescent COVID-19 samples was the United States, Italy and Spain. T cells, B-cell-depleted T cells, or PBMCs provided the cDNA or gDNA that served as material.

CDR1 and CDR2 from the germline V gene are SNHLY and FYNNEI. Trimming removed 8 bases from V and 10 bases from J, with 12 bases in between. The CDR3 consists of 12 residues. Original handling: Estimation of nucleated cell counts was performed using reference gene primer amplification. Data came from immunoSEQ multiplex PCR; TCRdb stores just in-frame clones and leaves some out. V and J calls and clone size follow that table, whereas D and trimming were derived from the DNA. The repertoire holds 140,000 to 150,000 clones, with around nine tenths as singletons. The rearrangement links TRBV2 to TRBJ1-6, with D perhaps matching TRBD1 (5 bases). This clonotype originated in a human donor in a cohort sampled during active COVID-19. The sample consisted of peripheral blood. The CDR3 loop reads CASHRMDSPLHF. CDR3 nucleotides: TGTGCCAGCCACAGGATGGACTCACCCCTCCACTTT. Variable domain in full (rest from reference TRBV2 and TRBJ1-6): EPEVTQTPSHQVTQMGQEVILRCVPISNHLYFYWYRQILGQKVEFLVSFYNNEISEKSEIFDDQFSVERPDGSNFTLKIRSTKLEDSAMYFCASHRMDSPLHFGNGTRLTVT.